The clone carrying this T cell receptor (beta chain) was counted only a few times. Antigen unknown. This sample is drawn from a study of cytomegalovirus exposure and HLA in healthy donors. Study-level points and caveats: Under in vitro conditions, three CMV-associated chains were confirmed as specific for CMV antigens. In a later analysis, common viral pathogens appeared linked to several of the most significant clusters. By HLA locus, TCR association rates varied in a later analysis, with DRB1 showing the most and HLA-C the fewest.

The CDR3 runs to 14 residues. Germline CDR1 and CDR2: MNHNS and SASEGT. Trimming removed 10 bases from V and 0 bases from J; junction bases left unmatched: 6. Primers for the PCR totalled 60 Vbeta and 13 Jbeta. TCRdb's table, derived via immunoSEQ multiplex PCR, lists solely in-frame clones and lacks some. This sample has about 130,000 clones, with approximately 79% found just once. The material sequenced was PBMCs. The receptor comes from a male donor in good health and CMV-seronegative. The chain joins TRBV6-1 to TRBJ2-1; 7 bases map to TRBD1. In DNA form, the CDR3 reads TGTGCCACCGAGGACAGGTTCTCCTACAATGAGCAGTTCTTC. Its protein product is CATEDRFSYNEQFF.